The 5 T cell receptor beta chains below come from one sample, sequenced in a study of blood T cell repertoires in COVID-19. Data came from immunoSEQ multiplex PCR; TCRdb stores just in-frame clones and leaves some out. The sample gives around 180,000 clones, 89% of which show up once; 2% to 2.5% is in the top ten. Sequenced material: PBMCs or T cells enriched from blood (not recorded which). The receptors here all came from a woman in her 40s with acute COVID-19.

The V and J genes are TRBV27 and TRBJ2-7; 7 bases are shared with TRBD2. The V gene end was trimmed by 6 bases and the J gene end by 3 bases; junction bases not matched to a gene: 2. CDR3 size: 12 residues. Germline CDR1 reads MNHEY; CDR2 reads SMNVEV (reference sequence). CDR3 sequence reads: CASRAGLYEQYF. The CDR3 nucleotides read TGTGCCAGCAGAGCGGGACTCTACGAGCAGTACTTC.

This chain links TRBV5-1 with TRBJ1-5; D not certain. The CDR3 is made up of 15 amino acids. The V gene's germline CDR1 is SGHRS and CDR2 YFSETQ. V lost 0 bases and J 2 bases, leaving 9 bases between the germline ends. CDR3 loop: CASSLGASGNQPQHF. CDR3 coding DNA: TGCGCCAGCAGCTTGGGGGCGTCGGGCAATCAGCCCCAGCATTTT.

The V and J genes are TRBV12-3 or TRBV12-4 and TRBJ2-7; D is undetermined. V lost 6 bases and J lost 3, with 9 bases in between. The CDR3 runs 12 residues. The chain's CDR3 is CASSRHHYEQYF. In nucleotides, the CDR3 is TGTGCCAGCAGCCGACACCACTACGAGCAGTACTTC.

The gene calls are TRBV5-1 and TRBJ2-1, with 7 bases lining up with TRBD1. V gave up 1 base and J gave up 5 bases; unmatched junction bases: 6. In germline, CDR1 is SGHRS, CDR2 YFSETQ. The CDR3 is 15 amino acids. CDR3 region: CASSLLTGLDNEQFF. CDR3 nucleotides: TGCGCCAGCAGCTTGTTGACAGGGCTGGACAATGAGCAGTTCTTC.

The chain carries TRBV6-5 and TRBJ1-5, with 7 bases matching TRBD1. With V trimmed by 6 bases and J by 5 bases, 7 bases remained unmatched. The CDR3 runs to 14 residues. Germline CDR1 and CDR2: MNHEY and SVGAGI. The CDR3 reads CASSGDREHQPQHF. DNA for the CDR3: TGTGCCAGCAGCGGTGACAGGGAGCATCAGCCCCAGCATTTT.